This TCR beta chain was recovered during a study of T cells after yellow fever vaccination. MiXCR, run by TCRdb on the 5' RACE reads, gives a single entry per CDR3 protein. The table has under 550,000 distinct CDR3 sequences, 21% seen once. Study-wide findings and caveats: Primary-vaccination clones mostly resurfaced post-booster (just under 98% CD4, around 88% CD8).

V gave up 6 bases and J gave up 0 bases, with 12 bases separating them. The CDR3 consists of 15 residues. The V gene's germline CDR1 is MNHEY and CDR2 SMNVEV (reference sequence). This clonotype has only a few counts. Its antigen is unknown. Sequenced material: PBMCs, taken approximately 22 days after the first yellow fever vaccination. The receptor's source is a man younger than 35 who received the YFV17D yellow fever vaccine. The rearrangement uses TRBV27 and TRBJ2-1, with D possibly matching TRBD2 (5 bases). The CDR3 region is CASRPLAGSYNEQFF. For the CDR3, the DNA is TGTGCCAGCAGGCCCCTGGCGGGCTCCTACAATGAGCAGTTCTTC.